The 9 T cell receptor beta chains below were found in one sample sequenced in a study of CD8+CD57+ T cells in acquired aplastic anemia. Profiles of TCR beta VDJ and CDR3 were generated from a genomic DNA template. TCRdb itself ran the reads through MiXCR, one entry per CDR3 protein. The sample records approximately 470,000 distinct CDR3 sequences, under 40% being singletons. Sequencing was done on patients that had shown CD8+CD57+ cell expansion by flow cytometry. The specimen sequenced was sorted CD4+, CD8+, or CD8+CD57+ T cells (not recorded which) from PBMCs. Receptors originate from a human donor with aplastic anemia.

This clonotype was counted a few times. The junction and the germline gene differ at one end; a read error may be behind it. The chain couples TRBV10-3 to TRBJ1-3; D gene unclear. CDR1 is ENHRY and CDR2 is SYGVKD in the germline V gene. This CDR3 region has 15 residues. The CDR3 protein is CASSSPGTSGNTIYF. The CDR3 DNA reads as TGTGCCAGCAGTTCGCCAGGAACATCTGGAAACACCATATATTTT.

The sample holds many counts of this clonotype. The V gene is TRBV20-1, the J gene TRBJ2-5, with D possibly TRBD2 on 6 matching bases. V was cut by 3 bases and J by 7 bases, with 12 bases left in between. Germline values: CDR1 DFQATT, CDR2 SNEGSKA (reference sequence). The CDR3 is 12 residues long. Here the CDR3 reads CSARGEVLTQYF. DNA for the CDR3: TGCAGTGCTAGGGGGGAGGTTTTGACCCAGTACTTC.

This chain links TRBV7-2 with TRBJ2-7; no clear D. The V gene's germline CDR1 is SGHTA and CDR2 FQGNSA. The CDR3 runs 13 residues. Trimming removed 3 bases at V and 6 bases at J, with 12 bases between. The CDR3 nucleotides are TGTGCCAGCAGCTTGGCCTCAAGCAGCGAGCAGTACTTC. Translated: CASSLASSSEQYF.

This clonotype was recorded many times. The chain couples TRBV2 to TRBJ2-5, with D perhaps TRBD2 (5 bases). The CDR3 has 15 residues. The V gene's germline CDR1 is SNHLY and CDR2 FYNNEI. The ends were cut back, 0 bases at V and 4 bases at J, with 12 bases in the middle. The CDR3 region is CASSEAGGWGETQYF. The CDR3 DNA reads TGTGCCAGCAGTGAAGCGGGCGGGTGGGGAGAGACCCAGTACTTC.

In its sample, this clonotype was seen many times. The rearrangement links TRBV6-5 to TRBJ1-2; 7 bases agree with TRBD1. Trimming cost V 0 bases and J 7 bases; bases outside gene matches: 8. CDR3 length: 15 residues. Germline V gives CDR1 MNHEY, CDR2 SVGAGI. CDR3 nucleotides: TGTGCCAGCAGTTACTCGAAGACGGGACAGCTTGGCTACACCTTC. This codes for CASSYSKTGQLGYTF.

This clonotype was found a few times. The V call is TRBV5-8, the J call TRBJ2-3; D tentatively fits TRBD1 or TRBD2 (5 bases each). V was pared by 1 base and J by 4 bases, with 10 bases between. This CDR3 has 14 amino acids. Germline loops: CDR1 SGHTS, CDR2 YDEGEE. The CDR3 protein is CASSLKGSADTQYF. The CDR3, as DNA: TGTGCCAGCAGCTTGAAGGGGAGCGCAGATACGCAGTATTTT.

This clonotype was seen ten or more times. The chain carries TRBV15 and TRBJ1-3; D not resolved. Germline CDR1 reads LNHNV; CDR2 reads YYDKDF (reference sequence). CDR3 length equals 17 residues. V lost 0 bases, J lost 0 bases, and 12 bases lay in between. The CDR3 loop is CATSRDLGMGSGNTIYF. The CDR3 DNA is TGTGCCACCAGCAGAGATCTGGGGATGGGCTCTGGAAACACCATATATTTT.

This clonotype was counted ten times or more. The chain carries TRBV20-1 and TRBJ2-7, with D unresolved. V shed 5 bases and J shed 4 bases, with 15 bases lying between them. The length of the CDR3 is 13 residues. Germline loops: CDR1 DFQATT, CDR2 SNEGSKA (reference sequence). The CDR3 sequence is CSAGPTTRYEQYF. DNA of the CDR3: TGCAGTGCTGGTCCCACGACGCGTTACGAGCAGTACTTC.

About this clonotype: Possible read error: a much larger clone is one base away. The chain combines TRBV19 with TRBJ1-5; D ambiguous. The germline V gene encodes CDR1 LNHDA and CDR2 SQIVND (reference sequence). V gave up 9 bases and J gave up 5 bases, with 11 bases separating them. The CDR3 has 12 amino acids. This CDR3 is CASRYLDQPQHF. The CDR3 DNA reads TGTGCCAGCCGGTACCTCGATCAGCCCCAGCATTTT.